This T cell receptor (beta chain) was obtained from a study of CD8+ T cells in alopecia areata. Across the study: By percentage of affected scalp area, the severity of treated patients was scored.

Study observations and caveats: Among the cells sequenced in scalp samples are also the resident alphabeta T cells of normal skin. Elevated clonality characterized lesional scalp relative to normal scalp, particularly in alopecia totalis/universalis.

The CDR3 extends over 11 amino acids. V was shortened by 2 bases and J by 0 bases, with 1 base between the two germline ends. Germline V gene sequence: CDR1 DFQATT, CDR2 SNEGSKA (reference sequence). A single count supports this clone. Its antigen remains unidentified. Specified treatment: oral pan-JAK inhibitor, 5-10 mg twice daily. Extracted from the samples, RNA was reverse transcribed into cDNA to serve as the sequencing template. Some clones are missing from TCRdb's copy, which holds only in-frame ones; the method was immunoSEQ multiplex PCR. Here the sample spans 150,000 to 200,000 clones, approximately 65% being singletons.

The origin of this receptor is a human donor with alopecia areata. Sequences were derived from CD4+ T cells sorted from blood, sampled at week 4, from a patient treated with tofacitinib. The J gene is TRBJ1-1, the V gene TRBV20-1; D is ambiguous. DNA for the CDR3: TGCAGTGCTAGACTGAACACTGAAGCTTTCTTT. This encodes CSARLNTEAFF.